The 22 T cell receptor beta chains given below trace back to one sample, sequenced in a study of T cell changes during pregnancy in multiple sclerosis. The method was immunoSEQ multiplex PCR; TCRdb's version includes in-frame clones alone and lacks a portion of them. The sample carries more than 35,000 clones, 80% to 95% recorded once. This material consisted of CD4+ T cells from peripheral blood mononuclear cells, taken in the third trimester of pregnancy. The receptors originated from a female donor in good health, enrolled as a control in a pregnancy study.

The genes are TRBV10-3 and TRBJ1-1; weak D call: TRBD1 (6 bases). Deletions cut 6 bases from V and 0 bases from J, with 14 bases between. This CDR3 comprises 15 residues. Germline values: CDR1 ENHRY, CDR2 SYGVKD. The CDR3 nucleotides read TGTGCCATCAGGACAGGCAGTAGTATGAACACTGAAGCTTTCTTT. It encodes CAIRTGSSMNTEAFF.

This chain joins TRBV11-2 and TRBJ1-4; unclear D gene. V lost 5 bases, J lost 7 bases, and 11 bases lay in between. This CDR3 contains 13 residues. CDR1 is SGHAT, CDR2 FQNNGV, per germline. CDR3 sequence: CASSQRAGEKLFF. The DNA for the CDR3 is TGTGCCAGCAGCCAGCGGGCTGGTGAAAAACTGTTTTTT.

The V call is TRBV5-1, the J call TRBJ2-7; D gene uncertain. Trimming pared 4 bases from V and 1 base from J, leaving 12 bases between. The CDR3 has 14 amino acids. Germline V CDR1 and CDR2: SGHRS, YFSETQ. The CDR3 DNA reads TGCGCCAGCAGCCCCGGAGTCTCTTCCTACGAGCAGTACTTC. It yields the protein CASSPGVSSYEQYF.

This clone was detected once. This chain joins TRBV27 and TRBJ1-1; D is perhaps TRBD1 (5 bases). From germline, CDR1 is MNHEY and CDR2 SMNVEV (reference sequence). The germline V and J ends were trimmed by 2 bases and 2 bases, with 15 bases remaining between them. This CDR3 region has 16 residues. For the CDR3, the DNA is TGTGCCAGCAGTTTAAGGGGTTTTTCGAGAAACACTGAAGCTTTCTTT. Protein product: CASSLRGFSRNTEAFF.

The chain links TRBV7-4 to TRBJ1-4; 7 bases align to TRBD1. This CDR3 has 16 residues. Per germline, CDR1 SGHVT and CDR2 SQSDAQ. V lost 3 bases and J lost 5; bases outside the gene matches: 9. CDR3 in DNA: TGTGCCAGCAGCTTGGGCGACAGGGAGGAAAATGAAAAACTGTTTTTT. It is translated as CASSLGDREENEKLFF. Using reference TRBV7-4 and TRBJ1-4 for the parts outside the CDR3, the full variable domain is GAGVSQSPRYKVAKRGRDVALRCDSISGHVTLYWYRQTLGQGSEVLTYSQSDAQRDKSGRPSGRFSAERPERSVSTLKIQRTEQGDSAVYLCASSLGDREENEKLFFGSGTQLSVL.

V usage is TRBV25-1 and J usage is TRBJ1-2; weak D call: TRBD1 (5 bases). The CDR3 length is 15 residues. Germline V lookup: CDR1 MGHDK, CDR2 SYGVNS. V lost 3 bases and J 3 bases, leaving 14 bases between the germline ends. CDR3 bases: TGTGCCAGCAGTGACCCCAGAAGGGGATACTATGGCTACACCTTC. Its protein is CASSDPRRGYYGYTF.

The gene calls are TRBV28 and TRBJ2-5; 8 bases match TRBD1. The CDR3 is 14 residues long. The germline CDR1 and CDR2 sequences are MDHEN and SYDVKM. J lost 4 bases, V lost 5 bases, and 6 bases had no gene match. DNA for the CDR3: TGTGCCAGCAGTGCAGGGGGCAATGGAGAGACCCAGTACTTC. Translated: CASSAGGNGETQYF.

The chain recombines TRBV5-1 with TRBJ2-3; 7 nucleotides agree with TRBD2. The trim removed 4 bases at V and 4 bases at J, leaving 6 bases unmatched. Per the germline V gene, CDR1 is SGHRS and CDR2 is YFSETQ. This CDR3 contains 14 residues. CDR3 nucleotide sequence: TGCGCCAGCAGCCCTGGACTAGATCCAGATACGCAGTATTTT. It yields the protein CASSPGLDPDTQYF.

The chain employs TRBV2 and TRBJ1-5; D not resolved. Germline values: CDR1 SNHLY, CDR2 FYNNEI. This CDR3 has 13 amino acids. V lost 4 bases and J lost 2, with 6 bases in between. The chain's CDR3 is CASSAARNQPQHF. The DNA for the CDR3 is TGTGCCAGCAGTGCTGCGCGCAATCAGCCCCAGCATTTT.

This chain uses TRBV11-2 with TRBJ1-2; 8 bases agree with TRBD1. The V gene's germline CDR1 is SGHAT and CDR2 FQNNGV. Trimming removed 6 bases from V and 6 bases from J; junction bases left unmatched: 9. The CDR3 consists of 14 residues. CDR3 DNA: TGTGCCAGCAGGGATAATTGGACAGGGAATGGCTACACCTTC. It encodes CASRDNWTGNGYTF.

The chain carries TRBV7-9 and TRBJ1-1, with no clear D. Germline V gene lookup returns CDR1 SEHNR and CDR2 FQNEAQ (reference sequence). V gave up 5 bases and J gave up 1 base, with 11 bases separating them. This CDR3 has 14 amino acids. The CDR3 loop reads CASSRVQKNTEAFF. The CDR3 region has the DNA TGTGCCAGCAGCCGGGTCCAAAAGAACACTGAAGCTTTCTTT. Full variable domain (outside the CDR3, taken from reference TRBV7-9 and TRBJ1-1): DTGVSQNPRHKITKRGQNVTFRCDPISEHNRLYWYRQTLGQGPEFLTYFQNEAQLEKSRLLSDRFSAERPKGSFSTLEIQRTEQGDSAMYLCASSRVQKNTEAFFGQGTRLTVV.

This chain connects TRBV18 to TRBJ1-1; 11 nucleotides match TRBD1. The V gene end was trimmed by 4 bases and the J gene end by 2 bases; junction bases not matched to a gene: 6. The germline V gene has CDR1 KGHSH and CDR2 LQKENI. The CDR3 sequence is 16 residues long. The CDR3 spells CASSRGQGARNTEAFF. The CDR3 bases are TGTGCCAGCTCACGCGGACAGGGGGCGCGCAACACTGAAGCTTTCTTT.

The rearrangement joins TRBV6-1 to TRBJ1-1; no clear D gene. Germline loops: CDR1 MNHNS, CDR2 SASEGT. Trimming pared 8 bases from V and 1 base from J, leaving 8 bases between. This CDR3 contains 12 residues. CDR3 in DNA: TGTGCCAGCTTACAGAGGAACACTGAAGCTTTCTTT. Its translation: CASLQRNTEAFF.

The CDR3 DNA reads as TGTGCCAGCAGAGGTCAGGGCTTCTCCTACGAGCAGTACTTC. It encodes CASRGQGFSYEQYF. The chain couples TRBV28 to TRBJ2-7, with a weak D call TRBD1 (5 bases). The CDR3 contains 14 residues. CDR1 and CDR2 (germline): MDHEN, SYDVKM. Trimming stripped 6 bases from V and 0 bases from J, with 12 bases between. Looking up the rest from reference TRBV28 and TRBJ2-7 gives the full variable domain: DVKVTQSSRYLVKRTGEKVFLECVQDMDHENMFWYRQDPGLGLRLIYFSYDVKMKEKGDIPEGYSVSREKKERFSLILESASTNQTSMYLCASRGQGFSYEQYFGPGTRLTVT.

V is TRBV27 and J is TRBJ2-3; possible D gene TRBD2, 6 bases. This CDR3 comprises 14 residues. Trimming removed 5 bases from V and 8 bases from J, with 17 bases in between. Germline V CDR1 and CDR2: MNHEY, SMNVEV (reference sequence). The CDR3 region is CASSPGLDGITQYF. For the CDR3, the DNA is TGTGCCAGCAGTCCGGGACTGGATGGGATTACGCAGTATTTT.

V is TRBV4-1 and J is TRBJ1-6, with D hard to call. Between the trimmed V and J ends, which lost 2 bases and 7 bases, there was a span of 12 bases. The CDR3 totals 15 residues. The germline gives CDR1 MGHRA, CDR2 YSYEKL. The CDR3 reads CASSQRGLDNSPLHF. For the CDR3, the DNA is TGCGCCAGCAGCCAAAGAGGGTTGGACAATTCACCCCTCCACTTT.

V usage is TRBV11-1 and J usage is TRBJ2-5; D is undetermined. Germline V gene data show CDR1 as SGHAT and CDR2 as FQDESV (reference sequence). V was shortened by 2 bases and J by 4 bases, with 5 bases between the two germline ends. CDR3 length: 12 residues. For the CDR3, the DNA is TGTGCCAGCAGCTTAAACACAGAGACCCAGTACTTC. This encodes CASSLNTETQYF.

This chain links TRBV2 with TRBJ2-6, with D perhaps matching TRBD2 (7 bases). From germline, CDR1 is SNHLY and CDR2 FYNNEI. Trimming took 4 bases from V and 4 from J, leaving 17 bases between them. The CDR3 loop spans 17 amino acids. This chain's CDR3 is CASSVLGGEAGANVLTF. The DNA of the CDR3 is TGTGCCAGCAGTGTGTTAGGGGGGGAAGCGGGGGCCAACGTCCTGACTTTC.

CDR3 nucleotides: TGTGCCAGCAGCCACCGGACAGGGGGCAGTGAGACCCAGTACTTC. This gives the protein CASSHRTGGSETQYF. This sequence joins TRBV11-1 and TRBJ2-5; 11 positions match TRBD1. Germline assignment: CDR1 SGHAT and CDR2 FQDESV (reference sequence). This CDR3 region has 15 residues. V lost 5 bases and J lost 5; bases outside the gene matches: 7.

The gene calls are TRBV20-1 and TRBJ1-2; D might be TRBD1 (6 bases). The CDR3 consists of 11 residues. V was cut by 6 bases and J by 5 bases, with 10 bases left in between. The germline V gene has CDR1 DFQATT and CDR2 SNEGSKA (reference sequence). CDR3 coding DNA: TGCAGTGCCCGGGGGGCATATGGCTACACCTTC. It yields the protein CSARGAYGYTF.

V gene TRBV6-6 combines with J gene TRBJ2-1, with 8 bases lining up with TRBD2. The V gene end was trimmed by 5 bases and the J gene end by 5 bases; junction bases not matched to a gene: 8. The germline V gene encodes CDR1 MNHNY and CDR2 SVGAGI (reference sequence). CDR3 length: 15 amino acids. CDR3 residues: CASSRPGLGHNEQFF. CDR3 DNA: TGTGCCAGCAGTCGCCCGGGACTAGGGCACAATGAGCAGTTCTTC.

The CDR3 loop is CASSSRGSGQYGYTF. In DNA form, the CDR3 reads TGTGCCAGCAGCTCAAGGGGGTCGGGGCAGTATGGCTACACCTTC. V is TRBV13 and J is TRBJ1-2; D is possibly TRBD1 (6 bases). CDR1 and CDR2 from the germline V gene are PRHDT and FYEKMQ (reference sequence). The V gene lost 4 bases and the J gene lost 5 bases, with 17 bases spanning the gap. The CDR3 has 15 amino acids.